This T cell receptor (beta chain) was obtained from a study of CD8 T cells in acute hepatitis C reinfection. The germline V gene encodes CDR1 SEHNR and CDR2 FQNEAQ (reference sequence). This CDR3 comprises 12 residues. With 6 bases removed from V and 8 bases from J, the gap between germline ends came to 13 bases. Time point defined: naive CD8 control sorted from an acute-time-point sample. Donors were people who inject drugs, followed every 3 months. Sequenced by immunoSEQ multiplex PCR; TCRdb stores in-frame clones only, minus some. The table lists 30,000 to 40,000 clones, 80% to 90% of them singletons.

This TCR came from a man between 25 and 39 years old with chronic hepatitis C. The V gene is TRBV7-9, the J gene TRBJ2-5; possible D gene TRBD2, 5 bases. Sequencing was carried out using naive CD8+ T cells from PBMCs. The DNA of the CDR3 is TGTGCCAGCAGGGAGTTCGAGGGAACCCAGTACTTC. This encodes CASREFEGTQYF.